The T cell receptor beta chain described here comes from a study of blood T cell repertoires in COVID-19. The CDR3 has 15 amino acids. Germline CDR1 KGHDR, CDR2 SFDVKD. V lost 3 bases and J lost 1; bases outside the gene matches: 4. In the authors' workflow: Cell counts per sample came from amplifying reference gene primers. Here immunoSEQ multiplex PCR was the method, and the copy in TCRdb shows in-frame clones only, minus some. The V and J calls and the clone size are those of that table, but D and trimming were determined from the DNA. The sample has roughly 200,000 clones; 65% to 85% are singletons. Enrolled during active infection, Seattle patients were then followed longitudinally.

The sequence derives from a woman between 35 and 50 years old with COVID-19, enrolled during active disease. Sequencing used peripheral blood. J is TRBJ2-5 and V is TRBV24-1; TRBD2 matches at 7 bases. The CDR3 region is CATSDPSGIQETQYF. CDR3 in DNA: TGTGCCACCAGTGATCCCAGCGGGATCCAAGAGACCCAGTACTTC.